These T cell receptor beta chains were read from a single sample in a study of blood T cells in healthy people across ages. MiXCR was run by TCRdb on the 5' RACE reads, yielding one entry per CDR3 protein. The table lists about 1.4 million distinct CDR3 sequences, 59% of them singletons. Sample: blood. Source of these receptors: a man in his late teens or twenties in good health. Both conserved end residues are part of each CDR3. D genes are given only for firm matches. Size values are once, few and many counts, or a class for expanded clones, and some rows have none.

v_gene	d_gene	j_gene	abundance	CDR3nt	CDR3aa
TRBV20-1	NA	TRBJ2-3	NA	TGCAGTGCTAGAGACTCGCATGGGGTTAGCACAGATACGCAGTATTTT	CSARDSHGVSTDTQYF
TRBV6-6	NA	TRBJ2-7	NA	TGTGCCAGCAGTTACATGACCTCCTGGGTGGGGGAGCAGTACTTC	CASSYMTSWVGEQYF
TRBV2	NA	TRBJ2-1	NA	TGTGCCAGCAGTGAACGGGGGAATTCCTACAATGAGCAGTTCTTC	CASSERGNSYNEQFF
TRBV20-1	TRBD2	TRBJ2-1	NA	TGCAGTGCCACGGGACTAGCGGGGGATAGGTCCTACAATGAGCAGTTCTTC	CSATGLAGDRSYNEQFF
TRBV7-2	NA	TRBJ1-2	NA	TGTGCCAGCAGCTACGGGGGGTCCTTTTATGGCTACACCTTC	CASSYGGSFYGYTF
TRBV4-1	NA	TRBJ2-1	few	TGCGCCAGCAGCCCAGGGGTCACCCTCAGCCATGAGCAGTTCTTC	CASSPGVTLSHEQFF
TRBV6-1	TRBD2	TRBJ2-3	NA	TGTGCCAGCAGCCGAACTAGCGGGAGCACAGATACGCGGTATTTT	CASSRTSGSTDTRYF
TRBV29-1	NA	TRBJ1-1	NA	TGCAGCGTTGATCGGGTGTCTAACCCTGAAGCTTTCTTT	CSVDRVSNPEAFF
TRBV27	TRBD1	TRBJ2-7	NA	TGTGCCAGCAGTTTAAGTGGGGACAGGTCGCCCTCCTACGAGCAGTACTTC	CASSLSGDRSPSYEQYF
TRBV20-1	NA	TRBJ2-5	few	TGCAGTGCTAGAGATGGCGGGTTTGATGTGGAGACCCAGTACTTC	CSARDGGFDVETQYF
TRBV28	NA	TRBJ2-5	NA	TGTGCGGGGGGCGCATCAGAGACCCAGTACTTC	CAGGASETQYF
TRBV7-2	TRBD2	TRBJ2-1	few	TGTGCCAGCGGGGGGGACTACGCGCAGTTCTTC	CASGGDYAQFF
TRBV11-2	TRBD2	TRBJ2-7	NA	TGTGCCAGCAGCCACGTAGCGGGGGGGAGGGTCGAGCAGTACTTC	CASSHVAGGRVEQYF
TRBV4-2	NA	TRBJ2-3	NA	TGTGCCAGCAGCGGGGCGGAGATTAGCACAGATACGCAGTATTTT	CASSGAEISTDTQYF
TRBV4-1	TRBD2	TRBJ2-6	NA	TGCGCCAGCAGCCAAGATTGGACTAGCGAGGCTGGGGCCAACGTCCTGACTTTC	CASSQDWTSEAGANVLTF
TRBV7-2	TRBD1	TRBJ2-1	NA	TGTGCTAGCAGCTTCCAGGGACAGGGGTTCAATGAGCAGTTCTTC	CASSFQGQGFNEQFF
TRBV6-6	NA	TRBJ1-2	NA	TGTGCCAGCAGTTATCCCCGGGGGGGTTTCTATGGCTACACCTTC	CASSYPRGGFYGYTF
TRBV7-2	NA	TRBJ2-6	NA	TGTGCCAGCAGCTTAGATTTAGGCTACGTCAACGTCCTGACTTTC	CASSLDLGYVNVLTF
TRBV7-8	NA	TRBJ2-7	NA	TGTGCCAGCAGCAAGGTATCTGACGAGCAGTACTTC	CASSKVSDEQYF
TRBV7-7	NA	TRBJ2-5	NA	TGTGCTAGCAGCTTAGCTGACAACGGCGGGGAGACCCAGTACTTC	CASSLADNGGETQYF
TRBV5-1	NA	TRBJ2-5	NA	TGCGCCAGCAGAGTATGGGCAAGACAGGTAGAGACCCAGTACTTC	CASRVWARQVETQYF
TRBV6-5	NA	TRBJ2-3	few	TGTGCCAGCAGTATACCCGGACGGGCAGATACGCAGTATTTT	CASSIPGRADTQYF
TRBV27	NA	TRBJ2-1	NA	TGTGCCAGCAGCAGGTTCGATGAGCAGTTCTTC	CASSRFDEQFF
TRBV3-1	NA	TRBJ1-2	NA	TGTGCCAGCAGCCAAGACAGCTCGTCTCTTTATGGCTACACCTTC	CASSQDSSSLYGYTF
TRBV20-1	NA	TRBJ2-1	NA	TGCAGTGCTAGAGGTACAGGGAGCTCCTACAATGAGCAGTTCTTC	CSARGTGSSYNEQFF
TRBV3-1	NA	TRBJ2-7	NA	TGTGCCAGCAGCCAAGATGTGGTTACTAGTGACGAGCAGTACTTC	CASSQDVVTSDEQYF
TRBV4-1	NA	TRBJ2-1	few	TGCGCCAGCAGCCAAGTCGCGAGCTCCTACAATGAGCAGTTCTTC	CASSQVASSYNEQFF
TRBV4-2	NA	TRBJ1-4	NA	TGTGCCAGCAGCCAAGAGGGGCTTCGAGAAAAACTGTTTTTT	CASSQEGLREKLFF
TRBV7-2	NA	TRBJ2-5	NA	TGTGCCAGCAGCTTGGATAGACGATACGGACTCGGGGAGACCCAGTACTTC	CASSLDRRYGLGETQYF
TRBV7-6	NA	TRBJ1-4	few	TGTGCCAGCAGCTCCGGACAACATGGGGATGAAAAACTGTTTTTT	CASSSGQHGDEKLFF
TRBV7-9	NA	TRBJ1-5	NA	TGTGCCAGCAGCTTTGGGCAGGGAACCTTGAGCAATCAGCCCCAGCATTTT	CASSFGQGTLSNQPQHF
TRBV24-1	TRBD1	TRBJ1-5	NA	TGTGCCACCAGTGACAGGACAGGAGGATATCAGCCCCAGCATTTT	CATSDRTGGYQPQHF
TRBV7-6	TRBD2	TRBJ2-7	NA	TGTGCCAGCAGCATGGGACTAGTCCACGAGCAGTACTTC	CASSMGLVHEQYF
TRBV5-1	NA	TRBJ2-5	NA	TGCGCCAGCAGCTACCAAGAGACCAAGTACTTC	CASSYQETKYF
TRBV20-1	NA	TRBJ2-5	NA	TGCAGTGCTAGAGGTGTAGTAAAGACCCAGTACTTC	CSARGVVKTQYF
TRBV6-5	NA	TRBJ1-4	NA	TGTGCCAGCCAGGGCGGGAGTGAAAAACTGTTTTTT	CASQGGSEKLFF